The 25 T cell receptor beta chains below come from one sample, sequenced in a study of blood T cell repertoires in COVID-19. TCRdb keeps only in-frame clones here, not all; method: immunoSEQ multiplex PCR. Among approximately 150,000 clones, approximately 88% were seen once, and the ten largest hold over 9.5%. Sequenced input: peripheral blood. These receptors were collected from a man aged 55 to 70 with active or convalescent COVID-19.

This clone was counted once. The rearrangement uses TRBV25-1 and TRBJ2-3, with 10 bases aligning to TRBD2. Germline trimming cut 4 bases from V and 6 bases from J; bases unmatched to any gene: 7. Germline CDR1 and CDR2: MGHDK and SYGVNS. This CDR3 spans 15 amino acids. This CDR3 is CASSALAGVVDTQYF. The CDR3 DNA follows: TGTGCCAGCAGTGCGCTAGCGGGAGTAGTGGATACGCAGTATTTT.

The gene calls are TRBV7-9 and TRBJ2-2, with 9 bases identical to TRBD1. Trimming cost V 5 bases and J 5 bases; bases outside gene matches: 9. CDR1 and CDR2 (germline): SEHNR, FQNEAQ (reference sequence). The CDR3 is made up of 16 amino acids. The CDR3 nucleotides are TGTGCCAGCAGCACCATACAGGGGGCTGGAACCGGGGAGCTGTTTTTT. This translates into CASSTIQGAGTGELFF.

This sequence joins TRBV5-4 and TRBJ2-2; TRBD1 matches 8 bases. Germline loops: CDR1 SGHNT, CDR2 YYREEE (reference sequence). V dropped 4 bases and J dropped 1; count of bases not matched to a gene: 3. CDR3 length: 15 residues. CDR3: CASSRDRGNTGELFF. The CDR3 nucleotides read TGTGCCAGCAGCCGTGACAGGGGGAACACCGGGGAGCTGTTTTTT. Drawing the rest from reference TRBV5-4 and TRBJ2-2, the complete variable domain is ETGVTQSPTHLIKTRGQQVTLRCSSQSGHNTVSWYQQALGQGPQFIFQYYREEENGRGNFPPRFSGLQFPNYSSELNVNALELDDSALYLCASSRDRGNTGELFFGEGSRLTVL.

This sequence joins TRBV7-9 and TRBJ2-7, with 7 bases that match TRBD2. The ends lost 5 bases at V and 0 bases at J; junction bases unmatched: 4. Germline V gives CDR1 SEHNR, CDR2 FQNEAQ (reference sequence). This CDR3 contains 14 residues. As DNA, the CDR3 is TGTGCCAGCAGCGCGCAGCGGGACTCCTACGAGCAGTACTTC. Protein: CASSAQRDSYEQYF.

This clone showed up just a few times. The chain is built from TRBV5-1 and TRBJ2-2, with a tentative D call TRBD1 (5 bases). CDR1 is SGHRS and CDR2 is YFSETQ in the germline V gene. V dropped 6 bases and J dropped 1 base, with 10 bases sitting between them. This CDR3 region has 14 residues. CDR3 protein: CASTLTVNTGELFF. CDR3 in DNA: TGCGCCAGCACCCTGACAGTGAACACCGGGGAGCTGTTTTTT.

The V call is TRBV9, the J call TRBJ1-5; D might be TRBD1 (5 bases). Trimming left V 5 bases short and J 3 bases short, with 9 bases between. Germline V gene sequence: CDR1 SGDLS, CDR2 YYNGEE. CDR3 length: 13 residues. CDR3 sequence (DNA): TGTGCCAGCAGTAAGGGGATCAATCAGCCCCAGCATTTT. Its protein product is CASSKGINQPQHF.

The chain has TRBV9 and TRBJ2-5; D gene ambiguous. The CDR3 sequence is 15 residues long. Trimming took 0 bases from V and 4 from J, leaving 13 bases between them. Per germline, CDR1 SGDLS and CDR2 YYNGEE. The CDR3 protein is CASSVGISGIETQYF. DNA for the CDR3: TGTGCCAGCAGCGTAGGTATCAGTGGCATAGAGACCCAGTACTTC.

This clone was detected only once. The genes are TRBV6-4 and TRBJ2-7; TRBD2 matches 7 bases. CDR1 and CDR2 from the germline V gene are MRHNA and SNTAGT. V was clipped by 6 bases and J by 5 bases; unmatched bases: 22. CDR3 length: 18 residues. The CDR3 DNA follows: TGTGCCAGCAGGGGGAGGGGAGGGCGGACTAAGCGAAACCACGAGCAGTACTTC. This translates into CASRGRGGRTKRNHEQYF.

V and J are TRBV5-1 and TRBJ2-5; 10 nucleotides align to TRBD2. Germline CDR1 reads SGHRS; CDR2 reads YFSETQ. J lost 1 base, V lost 4 bases, and 7 bases had no gene match. CDR3 length: 16 residues. The DNA of the CDR3 is TGCGCCAGCAGCGCAAGCGGGAGGGGACTCCAAGAGACCCAGTACTTC. The encoded protein is CASSASGRGLQETQYF.

The chain carries TRBV7-9 and TRBJ2-7, with TRBD2 matching over 8 bases. V was clipped by 7 bases and J by 5 bases; unmatched bases: 10. CDR1 and CDR2 from the germline V gene are SEHNR and FQNEAQ (reference sequence). The CDR3 has 14 residues. Written as DNA, the CDR3 is TGTGCCAGCACCCCCACCGGACTAGCTGACGAGCAGTACTTC. It specifies CASTPTGLADEQYF. The full variable domain, completed using reference TRBV7-9 and TRBJ2-7, is DTGVSQNPRHKITKRGQNVTFRCDPISEHNRLYWYRQTLGQGPEFLTYFQNEAQLEKSRLLSDRFSAERPKGSFSTLEIQRTEQGDSAMYLCASTPTGLADEQYFGPGTRLTVT.

The chain couples TRBV19 to TRBJ1-1; 7 bases agree with TRBD1. Germline V gene data show CDR1 as LNHDA and CDR2 as SQIVND (reference sequence). CDR3 length: 15 residues. V dropped 5 bases and J dropped 6; count of bases not matched to a gene: 12. The CDR3, as DNA: TGTGCCAGTAGTCTCACAGGGGCCGCCTCGGCTGAAGCTTTCTTT. Translation gives CASSLTGAASAEAFF. Combining the CDR3 with reference TRBV19 and TRBJ1-1 gives the whole variable domain DGGITQSPKYLFRKEGQNVTLSCEQNLNHDAMYWYRQDPGQGLRLIYYSQIVNDFQKGDIAEGYSVSREKKESFPLTVTSAQKNPTAFYLCASSLTGAASAEAFFGQGTRLTVV.

The chain combines TRBV14 with TRBJ2-6; D is unresolved. Trimming removed 1 base at V and 0 bases at J, with 7 bases between. The germline V gene encodes CDR1 SGHDN and CDR2 FVKESK. The CDR3 is 16 residues long. The CDR3 protein is CASSQALYSGANVLTF. In DNA form, the CDR3 reads TGTGCCAGCAGCCAAGCCCTTTACTCTGGGGCCAACGTCCTGACTTTC. The variable domain in full, with the rest retrieved from reference TRBV14 and TRBJ2-6, is EAGVTQFPSHSVIEKGQTVTLRCDPISGHDNLYWYRRVMGKEIKFLLHFVKESKQDESGMPNNRFLAERTGGTYSTLKVQPAELEDSGVYFCASSQALYSGANVLTFGAGSRLTVL.

The chain uses TRBV6-5 and TRBJ2-5, with no clear D. Per germline, CDR1 MNHEY and CDR2 SVGAGI. The CDR3 consists of 12 residues. With 8 bases removed from V and 2 bases from J, the gap between germline ends came to 9 bases. CDR3 nucleotide sequence: TGTGCCAGCCGGTTTCTACAAGAGACCCAGTACTTC. Amino acid sequence: CASRFLQETQYF.

This sequence joins TRBV7-2 and TRBJ2-3; TRBD1 might be the D (6 bases). V shed 5 bases and J shed 2 bases, with 14 bases lying between them. The length of the CDR3 is 15 residues. Per the germline V gene, CDR1 is SGHTA and CDR2 is FQGNSA. CDR3 nucleotides: TGTGCCAGCAGCCCCAGACAGGTACACACAGATACGCAGTATTTT. This sequence encodes CASSPRQVHTDTQYF.

The rearrangement links TRBV30 to TRBJ1-4; D not certain. CDR3 length equals 14 residues. V lost 3 bases, J lost 3 bases, and 11 bases lay in between. Germline V gene sequence: CDR1 GTSNPN, CDR2 SVGIG (reference sequence). The CDR3 region has the DNA TGTGCCTGGAGGGCAAGCGGAGCTAATGAAAAACTGTTTTTT. Residues: CAWRASGANEKLFF.

The chain recombines TRBV6-1 with TRBJ1-5, with TRBD1 as a possible D gene (5 bases). This CDR3 contains 16 residues. V was trimmed by 2 bases and J by 1 base, leaving 12 bases between them. The germline CDR1 and CDR2 sequences are MNHNS and SASEGT. The CDR3 loop reads CASSERGPLSNQPQHF. In DNA form, the CDR3 reads TGTGCCAGCAGTGAAAGGGGCCCGTTAAGCAATCAGCCCCAGCATTTT.

The rearrangement links TRBV5-6 to TRBJ1-1, with 9 bases identical to TRBD1. Germline CDR1 reads SGHDT; CDR2 reads YYEEEE. This CDR3 contains 15 residues. With 4 bases clipped from V and 5 bases from J, the junction kept 9 bases outside the gene matches. The CDR3 region is CASSRWDREGTEAFF. Written as DNA, the CDR3 is TGTGCCAGCAGCCGGTGGGACAGGGAAGGGACTGAAGCTTTCTTT.

This clone was detected only a few times. The chain joins TRBV21-1 to TRBJ2-7; no check of the table's D call, TRBD2, against the DNA was made. TRBV21-1 is an annotated pseudogene. The CDR3 runs 18 residues. The CDR3 protein is CASSNGKGTSGTCYEQYF. Written as DNA, the CDR3 is TGTGCCAGCAGCAATGGCAAAGGGACTAGCGGGACGTGCTACGAGCAGTACTTC.

This rearrangement joins TRBV9 to TRBJ2-3; TRBD1 is a possible D gene (6 bases). Germline CDR1 is SGDLS and CDR2 is YYNGEE. The CDR3 runs to 15 residues. V lost 2 bases and J 0 bases, leaving 10 bases between the germline ends. This CDR3 reads CASSVTGFSTDTQYF. The CDR3 bases are TGTGCCAGCAGCGTTACAGGGTTTAGCACAGATACGCAGTATTTT.

The rearrangement joins TRBV28 to TRBJ2-6, with TRBD1 identical over 8 bases. The CDR3 runs to 17 residues. In germline, CDR1 is MDHEN, CDR2 SYDVKM. J lost 4 bases, V lost 6 bases, and 11 bases had no gene match. The CDR3 is CASSRRAGGSGANVLTF. CDR3 in DNA: TGTGCCAGCAGCCGACGGGCAGGGGGCTCCGGGGCCAACGTCCTGACTTTC.

The chain links TRBV9 to TRBJ1-1; maybe TRBD1 (5 bases). In germline, CDR1 is SGDLS, CDR2 YYNGEE. Between the trimmed V and J ends, which lost 4 bases and 4 bases, there was a span of 20 bases. The CDR3 contains 16 residues. The CDR3 spells CASSPDLGLGSTEAFF. CDR3 DNA sequence: TGTGCCAGCAGCCCCGACTTGGGACTGGGGAGCACTGAAGCTTTCTTT.

The chain employs TRBV18 and TRBJ2-3, with TRBD2 matching 9 bases. Germline V gives CDR1 KGHSH, CDR2 LQKENI. The V gene end was trimmed by 4 bases and the J gene end by 4 bases; junction bases not matched to a gene: 12. This CDR3 has 17 amino acids. The CDR3 is CASSLFLSGSSPDTQYF. CDR3 DNA: TGTGCCAGCTCACTTTTCCTTAGCGGGAGTTCGCCAGATACGCAGTATTTT.

The chain joins TRBV18 to TRBJ2-7, with D possibly being TRBD2 (5 bases). There are 15 residues in the CDR3. The germline gives CDR1 KGHSH, CDR2 LQKENI. The germline V and J ends were trimmed by 0 bases and 4 bases, with 13 bases remaining between them. The CDR3 region is CASSPPANTGYEQYF. CDR3 nucleotide sequence: TGTGCCAGCTCACCACCCGCCAACACGGGATACGAGCAGTACTTC.

This clone was counted between two and nine times. The CDR3 DNA follows: TGTGCCAGCAGCCCTCGATTGGGACTAGCGGGGCTCTCCTACGAGCAGTACTTC. Protein: CASSPRLGLAGLSYEQYF. The V gene is TRBV7-6, the J gene TRBJ2-7; TRBD2 aligns across 13 bases. The V gene's germline CDR1 is SGHVS and CDR2 FNYEAQ. Trimming at V came to 5 bases and at J to 0 bases, leaving 10 bases not matched to a gene. The CDR3 extends over 18 amino acids.

This sequence joins TRBV3-1 (or the pseudogene TRBV3-2) and TRBJ1-2; 7 bases are a match to TRBD1. Germline values: CDR1 LGHDT, CDR2 YNNKEL (reference sequence). The CDR3 has 15 amino acids. The J segment lost 6 bases and the V segment lost 2 bases, leaving 9 bases of the junction unmatched. CDR3 bases: TGTGCCAGCAGCCAACAGGGACAGATGAAGAATGGCTACACCTTC. Translating gives CASSQQGQMKNGYTF.